A single TCR beta chain is shown here with its context. Antigen unknown. The data belong to a study of T cells after yellow fever vaccination. Background on the study: SMART-Seq v4 Ultra Low Input prepared the low-cell-number fractions. Study results and limitations: Overall, a small share of clonotypes was seen in both CD4 and CD8 compartments.

CDR1 and CDR2 (germline): KGHSH, LQKENI. The CDR3 is made up of 16 amino acids. Trimming at V came to 8 bases and at J to 1 base, leaving 7 bases not matched to a gene. One entry per CDR3 protein results from TCRdb running MiXCR on the 5' RACE reads. Of more than 300,000 distinct CDR3 sequences listed, around 10% are singletons. Material: CD4+ T cells sorted from PBMCs, obtained 45 days after the yellow fever booster vaccination. The gene calls are TRBV18 and TRBJ2-6; 8 bases agree with TRBD1. This clonotype was sampled from a man between 18 and 35 years old who received the YFV17D yellow fever vaccine. Written as DNA, the CDR3 is TGTGCCAGCACCCGACAGGGGAAATCTGGGGCCAACGTCCTGACTTTC. The encoded protein is CASTRQGKSGANVLTF.